This TCR beta chain was obtained from a study of cytomegalovirus exposure and HLA in healthy donors. Here immunoSEQ multiplex PCR was the method, and the copy in TCRdb shows in-frame clones only, minus some. The data hold a few hundred thousand clones, with around 87% observed a single time. This clone was detected only a few times. V was cut by 5 bases and J by 0 bases, with 12 bases left in between. CDR1 SGHNT and CDR2 YYREEE come from the germline V gene (reference sequence). The CDR3 is made up of 16 amino acids. Sequenced material: PBMCs. The V and J genes are TRBV5-4 and TRBJ2-6; no firm D call. The receptor was derived from a young woman in good health and CMV-seronegative. Here the CDR3 DNA reads TGTGCCAGCAGGAGTCGATCGAGCTCTGGGGCCAACGTCCTGACTTTC. Amino acids: CASRSRSSSGANVLTF.